These T cell receptor beta chains were read from a single sample in a study of shared T cell receptors in the human thymus. Generated by immunoSEQ multiplex PCR, the TCRdb table keeps only in-frame clones and is missing some. The data show tens of thousands of clones, roughly 95% seen once. Material: thymocytes. The receptors shown here come from a human donor. Both conserved end residues are part of each CDR3.

v_call,cdr3_aa
TRBV7-4,CASSLPGQGCDTEAFF
TRBV7-9,CASSRTTGQGCTDTQYF
TRBV5-4,CASSLLGTDQETQYF
TRBV7-9,CASSLVQRGETQYF
TRBV27,CASSFGVPSSYEQYF
TRBV7-9,CASSLGVIAGYNEQFF
TRBV11-2,CASSLDQSELLKVNSPLHF
TRBV5-4,CASRLKSGQGAGEQYF
TRBV5-5,CASSTQWTGKEQYF
TRBV19,CASIADRGRNQPQHF
TRBV27,CASSPRDDSLITPLHF
TRBV7-9,CASRNTGSNYGYTF
TRBV14,CASSLGRLYGYTF
TRBV27,CASRRKRRVTSSGANVLTF
TRBV6-1,CATSKIQGNSPLHF
TRBV2,CASSEGLGLFNTEAFF
TRBV12-5,CASGWGETQYF
TRBV19,CASSGLKTDTQYF
TRBV5-1,CASSSTGGPTNEKLFF
TRBV7-2,CASSLNGRGTASGANVLTF
TRBV15,CATSGGQSSGNTIYF
TRBV11-2,CASSSVLAGGPYEQYF
TRBV11-1,CASSLAPPPRDTEAFF
TRBV28,CASSPLALRAYEQYF
TRBV12-5,CASGTGVAYGYTF
TRBV19,CASPDYSGNTIYF
TRBV7-2,CASSLDFLGQGAYEQYF
TRBV4-3,CASSQERRNTIYF
TRBV2,CASIRSLKRVPQETQYF
TRBV7-2,CASSFFIFETDYNYGYTF
TRBV6-5,CASSYHDSYNEQFF
TRBV11-2,CASSLDRAPQPQHF
TRBV6-5,CASSTGQGTYEQYF
TRBV2,CASSGEPDRGGNYGYTF
TRBV29-1,CSSTDGGAISTDTQYF
TRBV5-1,CASSPDPDNSPLHF
TRBV28,CASSKGWGLGYTF
TRBV19,CASSIREALQETQYF
TRBV11-1,CASSLSSGSYEQYF
TRBV28,CASSSAGTSGGPLGNNEQFF
TRBV6-5,CASSYSPKRYAGELFF
TRBV6-1,CASSEGRGLRTDTQYF
TRBV7-2,CASTLSARDGYGYTF
TRBV11-2,CASSLELRERGNTQYF
TRBV9,CASSVATDGAPISTDTQYF
TRBV5-1,CASSLADGSHNYGYTF
TRBV5-4,CASSTGLAGGGVRVNEQFF
TRBV10-3,CAISESAGLGAFF
TRBV28,CATGTSGEMALFF
TRBV7-9,CASSPLLTRAEAFF
TRBV30,CAWSVLITHTSGAYNEQFF
TRBV27,CASSLSPTRQGLDGYTF
TRBV7-2,CASSYRTGGVGNQPQHF
TRBV6-1,CASCEAGSSTGELFF
TRBV7-9,CASSLRRGYTF
TRBV11-2,CASRRGNTEAFF
TRBV7-2,CASSTGTSLTWEQFF
TRBV4-1,CASSQDTSGGVHQETQYF